This T cell receptor (beta chain) was found in a study of CD8+CD57+ T cells in acquired aplastic anemia. The overall study: The DNA of sorted CD4+ and CD8+ cells averaged 3.2 ug.

Findings and limits, study-wide: Controls did not differ significantly from patients in CD8+ Simpson's diversity.

TCR beta VDJ and CDR3 profiles were obtained from a genomic DNA template. TCRdb passed the reads through MiXCR, listing each CDR3 protein once. The sample includes roughly 130,000 distinct CDR3 sequences, about 46% of them seen just once. The V end was cut by 1 base, the J end by 4 bases, with 17 bases between. The CDR3 runs 17 residues. Germline-derived CDR1 and CDR2 are LNHDA and SQIVND (reference sequence). Notes on this clonotype: Its antigen remains unknown.

This receptor was obtained from a human donor in good health, serving as a control. The sequenced sample consisted of sorted CD4+, CD8+, or CD8+CD57+ T cells (not recorded which) from PBMCs. The chain carries TRBV19 and TRBJ2-1; D gene uncertain. The CDR3 DNA sequence: TGTGCCAGTAGTATAGTTCCAGCGCAGAACCGGTACAATGAGCAGTTCTTC. Its protein is CASSIVPAQNRYNEQFF.